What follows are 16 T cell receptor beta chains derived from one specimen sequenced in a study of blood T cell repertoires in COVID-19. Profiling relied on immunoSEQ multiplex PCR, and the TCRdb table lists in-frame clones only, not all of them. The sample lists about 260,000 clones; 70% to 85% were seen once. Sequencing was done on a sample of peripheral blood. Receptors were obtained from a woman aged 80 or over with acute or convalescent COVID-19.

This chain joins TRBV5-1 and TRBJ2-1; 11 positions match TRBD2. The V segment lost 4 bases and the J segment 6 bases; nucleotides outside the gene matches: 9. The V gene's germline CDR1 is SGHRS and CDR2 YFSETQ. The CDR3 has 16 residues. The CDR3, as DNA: TGCGCCAGCAGCAGGCCTAGCGGGGGGCCCGTCAATGAGCAGTTCTTC. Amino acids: CASSRPSGGPVNEQFF. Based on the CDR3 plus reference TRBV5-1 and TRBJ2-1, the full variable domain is KAGVTQTPRYLIKTRGQQVTLSCSPISGHRSVSWYQQTPGQGLQFLFEYFSETQRNKGNFPGRFSGRQFSNSRSEMNVSTLELGDSALYLCASSRPSGGPVNEQFFGPGTRLTVL.

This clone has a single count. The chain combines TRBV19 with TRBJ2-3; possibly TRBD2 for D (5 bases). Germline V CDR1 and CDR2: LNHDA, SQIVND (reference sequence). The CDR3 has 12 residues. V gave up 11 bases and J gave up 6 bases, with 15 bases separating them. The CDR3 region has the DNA TGTGCCGTTACCGGGGAGAGTGATACGCAGTATTTT. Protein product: CAVTGESDTQYF.

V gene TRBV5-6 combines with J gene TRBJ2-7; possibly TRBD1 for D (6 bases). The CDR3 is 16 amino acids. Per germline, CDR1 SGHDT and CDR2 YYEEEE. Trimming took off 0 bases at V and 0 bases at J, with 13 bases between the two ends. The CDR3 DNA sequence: TGTGCCAGCAGCTTGGCTGACAGGAAGAACTCCTACGAGCAGTACTTC. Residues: CASSLADRKNSYEQYF.

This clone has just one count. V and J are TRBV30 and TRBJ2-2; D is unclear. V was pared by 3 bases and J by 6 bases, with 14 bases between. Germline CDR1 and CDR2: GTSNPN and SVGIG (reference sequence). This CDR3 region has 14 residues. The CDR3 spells CAWSPKVGAGELFF. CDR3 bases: TGTGCCTGGAGCCCTAAGGTTGGAGCCGGGGAGCTGTTTTTT.

The CDR3 coding sequence is TGTGCCAGCAGCCCCAGGGGGCGCTCTGAAAAACTGTTTTTT. This translates into CASSPRGRSEKLFF. J is TRBJ1-4 and V is TRBV7-6; TRBD1 aligns across 8 bases. From germline, CDR1 is SGHVS and CDR2 FNYEAQ. The V segment lost 5 bases and the J segment 7 bases; nucleotides outside the gene matches: 6. The CDR3 covers 14 residues.

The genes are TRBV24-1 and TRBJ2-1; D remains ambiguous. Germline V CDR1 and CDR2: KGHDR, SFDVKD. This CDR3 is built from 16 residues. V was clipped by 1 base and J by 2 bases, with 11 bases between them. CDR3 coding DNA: TGTGCCACCAGTGATTTTGTACCGGGTACCTACAATGAGCAGTTCTTC. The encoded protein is CATSDFVPGTYNEQFF.

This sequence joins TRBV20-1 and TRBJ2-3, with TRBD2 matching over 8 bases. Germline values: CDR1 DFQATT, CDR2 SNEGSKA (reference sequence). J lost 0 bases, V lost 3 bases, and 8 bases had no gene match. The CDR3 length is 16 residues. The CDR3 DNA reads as TGCAGTGCTAGTCGGAGGAGCGGGGGCAGCACAGATACGCAGTATTTT. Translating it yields CSASRRSGGSTDTQYF.

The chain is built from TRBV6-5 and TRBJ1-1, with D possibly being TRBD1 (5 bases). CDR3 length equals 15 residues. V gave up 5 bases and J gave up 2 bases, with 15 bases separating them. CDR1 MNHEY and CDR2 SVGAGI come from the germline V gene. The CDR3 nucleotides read TGTGCCAGCAGTATCGACAGTCACCCCAACACTGAAGCTTTCTTT. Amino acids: CASSIDSHPNTEAFF.

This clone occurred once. CDR3: CASSAAVTAYEQYF. In nucleotides, the CDR3 is TGTGCCAGCAGTGCGGCCGTCACCGCCTACGAGCAGTACTTC. V and J are TRBV6-6 and TRBJ2-7, with no clear D. The CDR3 consists of 14 residues. V was shortened by 5 bases and J by 2 bases, with 13 bases between the two germline ends. Germline values: CDR1 MNHNY, CDR2 SVGAGI (reference sequence).

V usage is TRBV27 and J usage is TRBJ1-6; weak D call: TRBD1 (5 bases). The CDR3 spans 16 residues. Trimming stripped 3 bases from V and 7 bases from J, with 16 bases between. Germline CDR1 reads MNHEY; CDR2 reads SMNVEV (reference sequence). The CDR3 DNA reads TGTGCCAGCAGTTTCCGGGGGTATCGTATGAATTCACCCCTCCACTTT. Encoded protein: CASSFRGYRMNSPLHF.

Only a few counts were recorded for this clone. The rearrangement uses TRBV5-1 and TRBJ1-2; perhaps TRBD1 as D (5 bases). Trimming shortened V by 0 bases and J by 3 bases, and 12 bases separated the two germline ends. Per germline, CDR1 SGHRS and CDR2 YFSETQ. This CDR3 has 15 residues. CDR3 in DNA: TGCGCCAGCAGCTTGGACAGGCCGACGGACTATGGCTACACCTTC. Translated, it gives CASSLDRPTDYGYTF.

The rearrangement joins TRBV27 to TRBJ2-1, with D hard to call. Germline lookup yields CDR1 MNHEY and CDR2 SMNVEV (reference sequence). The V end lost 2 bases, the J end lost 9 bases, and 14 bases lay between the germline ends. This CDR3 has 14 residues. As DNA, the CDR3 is TGTGCCAGCAGTTTAACTGCCTCCGCTAGTGAGCAGTTCTTC. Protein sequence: CASSLTASASEQFF.

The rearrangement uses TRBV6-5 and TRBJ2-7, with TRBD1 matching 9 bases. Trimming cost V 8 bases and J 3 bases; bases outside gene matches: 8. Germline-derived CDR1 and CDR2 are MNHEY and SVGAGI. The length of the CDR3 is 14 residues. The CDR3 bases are TGTGCCAGCGTTCCCGGGACAGGGAGCTACGAGCAGTACTTC. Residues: CASVPGTGSYEQYF.

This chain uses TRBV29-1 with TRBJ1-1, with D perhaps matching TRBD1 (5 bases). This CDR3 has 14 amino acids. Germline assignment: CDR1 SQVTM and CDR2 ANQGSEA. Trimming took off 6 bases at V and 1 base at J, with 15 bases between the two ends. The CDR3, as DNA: TGCAGCGTAGGTGGAAGGGGTGGGAACACTGAAGCTTTCTTT. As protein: CSVGGRGGNTEAFF. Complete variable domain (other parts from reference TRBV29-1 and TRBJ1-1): SAVISQKPSRDICQRGTSLTIQCQVDSQVTMMFWYRQQPGQSLTLIATANQGSEATYESGFVIDKFPISRPNLTFSTLTVSNMSPEDSSIYLCSVGGRGGNTEAFFGQGTRLTVV.

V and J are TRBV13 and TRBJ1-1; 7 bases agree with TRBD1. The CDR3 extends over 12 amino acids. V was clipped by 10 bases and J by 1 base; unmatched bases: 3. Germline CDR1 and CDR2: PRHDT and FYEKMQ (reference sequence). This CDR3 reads CATRQGNTEAFF. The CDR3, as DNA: TGTGCCACCCGACAGGGGAACACTGAAGCTTTCTTT.

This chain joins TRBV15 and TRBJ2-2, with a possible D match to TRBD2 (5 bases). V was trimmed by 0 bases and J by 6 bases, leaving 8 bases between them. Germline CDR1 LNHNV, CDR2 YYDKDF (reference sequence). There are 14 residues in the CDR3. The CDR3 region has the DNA TGTGCCACCAGCAGAGATCCTAGCTCCGGGGAGCTGTTTTTT. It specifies CATSRDPSSGELFF.